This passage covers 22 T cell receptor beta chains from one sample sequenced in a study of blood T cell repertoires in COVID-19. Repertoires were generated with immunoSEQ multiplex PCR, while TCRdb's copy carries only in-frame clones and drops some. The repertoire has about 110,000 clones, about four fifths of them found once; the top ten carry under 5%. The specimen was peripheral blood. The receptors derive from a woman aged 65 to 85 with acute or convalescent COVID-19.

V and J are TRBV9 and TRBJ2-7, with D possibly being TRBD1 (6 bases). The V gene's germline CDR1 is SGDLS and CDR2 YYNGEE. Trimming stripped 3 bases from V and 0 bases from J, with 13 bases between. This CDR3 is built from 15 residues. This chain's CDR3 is CASSATGGASYEQYF. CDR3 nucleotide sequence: TGTGCCAGCAGCGCGACTGGGGGCGCCTCCTACGAGCAGTACTTC.

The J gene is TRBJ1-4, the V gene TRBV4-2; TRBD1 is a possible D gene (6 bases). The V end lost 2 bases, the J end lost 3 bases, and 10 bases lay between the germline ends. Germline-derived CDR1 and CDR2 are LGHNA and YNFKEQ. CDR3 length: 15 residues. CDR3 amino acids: CASSQPQGPNEKLFF. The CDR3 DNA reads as TGTGCCAGCAGCCAACCCCAGGGGCCTAATGAAAAACTGTTTTTT.

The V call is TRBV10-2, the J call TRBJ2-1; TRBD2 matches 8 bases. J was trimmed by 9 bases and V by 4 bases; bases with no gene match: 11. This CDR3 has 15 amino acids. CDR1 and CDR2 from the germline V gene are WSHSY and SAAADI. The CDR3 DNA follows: TGCGCCAGCAGTGTAGTAGTAGCGGGGTCCGGTGAGCAGTTCTTC. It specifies CASSVVVAGSGEQFF.

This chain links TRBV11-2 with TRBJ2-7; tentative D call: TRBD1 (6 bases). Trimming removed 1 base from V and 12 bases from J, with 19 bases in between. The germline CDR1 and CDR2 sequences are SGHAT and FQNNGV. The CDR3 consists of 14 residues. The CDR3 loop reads CASSLVGDTRTWYF. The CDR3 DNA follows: TGTGCCAGCAGCTTAGTCGGGGACACTCGAACGTGGTACTTC.

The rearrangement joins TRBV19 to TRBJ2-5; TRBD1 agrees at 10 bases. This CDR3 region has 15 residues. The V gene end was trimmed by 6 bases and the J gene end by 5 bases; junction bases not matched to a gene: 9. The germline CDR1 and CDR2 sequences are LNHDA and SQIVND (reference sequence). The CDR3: CASRSTGTGVETQYF. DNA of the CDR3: TGTGCCAGTAGATCAACCGGGACAGGGGTCGAGACCCAGTACTTC.

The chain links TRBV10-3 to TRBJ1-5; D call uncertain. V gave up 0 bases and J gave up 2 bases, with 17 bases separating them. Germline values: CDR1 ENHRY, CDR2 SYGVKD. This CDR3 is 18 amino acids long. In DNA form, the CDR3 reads TGTGCCATCAGTGAGTCGTTGAGGGCCGGTGTTGGCAATCAGCCCCAGCATTTT. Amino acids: CAISESLRAGVGNQPQHF.

This CDR3 reads CASSSSGSTGANVLTF. CDR3 in DNA: TGTGCCAGCAGTTCCAGCGGGTCGACTGGGGCCAACGTCCTGACTTTC. The chain combines TRBV25-1 with TRBJ2-6; perhaps TRBD2 as D (6 bases). The CDR3 covers 16 residues. V lost 5 bases, J lost 2 bases, and 13 bases lay in between. Germline CDR1 and CDR2: MGHDK and SYGVNS.

The CDR3 DNA follows: TGCGCCAGCAGCTCTCGGAACACTGAAGCTTTCTTT. Its protein is CASSSRNTEAFF. The rearrangement links TRBV5-1 to TRBJ1-1, with D unresolved. Trimming shortened V by 3 bases and J by 1 base, and 4 bases separated the two germline ends. This CDR3 has 12 residues. The germline CDR1 and CDR2 sequences are SGHRS and YFSETQ.

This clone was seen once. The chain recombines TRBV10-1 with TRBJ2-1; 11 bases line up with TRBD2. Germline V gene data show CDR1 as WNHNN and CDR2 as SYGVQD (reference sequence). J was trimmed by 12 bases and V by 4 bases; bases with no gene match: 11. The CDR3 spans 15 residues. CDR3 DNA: TGCGCCAGCAGTGGGGAACTAGCGGGAGTTGGAGGGCAGTTCTTC. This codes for CASSGELAGVGGQFF.

The CDR3 DNA reads TGTGCCAGTAGCTTGTGGCTGAACACTGAAGCTTTCTTT. This sequence encodes CASSLWLNTEAFF. This sequence joins TRBV19 and TRBJ1-1; D not certain. This CDR3 is 13 amino acids long. Germline CDR1 LNHDA, CDR2 SQIVND (reference sequence). V lost 6 bases and J 0 bases, leaving 8 bases between the germline ends.

CDR3 sequence reads: CATSESGTAYGYTF. The CDR3 DNA reads TGTGCCACCAGTGAGTCCGGGACAGCCTATGGCTACACCTTC. This chain links TRBV24-1 with TRBJ1-2; TRBD1 matches at 7 bases. Germline lookup yields CDR1 KGHDR and CDR2 SFDVKD. This CDR3 is built from 14 residues. Losses at the gene ends were 4 bases for V and 4 bases for J; bases not matched to a gene: 5.

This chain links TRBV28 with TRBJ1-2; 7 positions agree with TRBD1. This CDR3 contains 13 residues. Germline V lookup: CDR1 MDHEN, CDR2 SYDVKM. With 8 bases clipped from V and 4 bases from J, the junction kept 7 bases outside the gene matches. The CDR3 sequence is CASVTGPIYGYTF. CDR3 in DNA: TGTGCCAGCGTGACAGGGCCGATCTATGGCTACACCTTC.

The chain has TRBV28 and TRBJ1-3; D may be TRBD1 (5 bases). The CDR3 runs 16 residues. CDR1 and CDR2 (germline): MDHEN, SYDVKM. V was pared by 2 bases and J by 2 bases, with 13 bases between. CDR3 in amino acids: CASSLTGGSTGNTIYF. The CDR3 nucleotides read TGTGCCAGCAGTTTAACGGGGGGGAGCACTGGAAACACCATATATTTT.

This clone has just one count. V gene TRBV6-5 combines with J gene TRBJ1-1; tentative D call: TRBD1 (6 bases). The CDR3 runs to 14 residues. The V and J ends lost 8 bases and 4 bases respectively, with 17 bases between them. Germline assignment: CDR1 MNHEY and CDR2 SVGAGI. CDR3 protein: CASYQSGGRTEAFF. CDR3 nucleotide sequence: TGTGCCAGCTACCAAAGCGGGGGGCGCACTGAAGCTTTCTTT.

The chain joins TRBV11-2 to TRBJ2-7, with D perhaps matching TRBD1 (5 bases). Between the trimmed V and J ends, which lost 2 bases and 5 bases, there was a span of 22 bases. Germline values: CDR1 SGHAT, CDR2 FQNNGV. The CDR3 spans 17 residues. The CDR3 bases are TGTGCCAGCAGCTTAATAACGCGGTGGAGCAGGGCACACGAGCAGTACGTC. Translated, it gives CASSLITRWSRAHEQYV.

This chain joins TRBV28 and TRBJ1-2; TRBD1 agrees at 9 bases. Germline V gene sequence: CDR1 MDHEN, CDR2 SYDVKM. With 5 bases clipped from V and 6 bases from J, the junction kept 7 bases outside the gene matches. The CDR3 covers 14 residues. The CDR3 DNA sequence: TGTGCCAGCAGTGTCACACAGGGGGCGCATGGCTACACCTTC. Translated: CASSVTQGAHGYTF.

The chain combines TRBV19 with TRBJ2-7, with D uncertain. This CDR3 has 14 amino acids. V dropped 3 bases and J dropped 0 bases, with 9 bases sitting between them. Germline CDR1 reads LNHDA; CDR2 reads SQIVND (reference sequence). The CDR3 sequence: CASSMKRGSYEQYF. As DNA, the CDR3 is TGTGCCAGTAGTATGAAGAGAGGCTCCTACGAGCAGTACTTC. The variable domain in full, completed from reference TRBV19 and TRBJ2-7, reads DGGITQSPKYLFRKEGQNVTLSCEQNLNHDAMYWYRQDPGQGLRLIYYSQIVNDFQKGDIAEGYSVSREKKESFPLTVTSAQKNPTAFYLCASSMKRGSYEQYFGPGTRLTVT.

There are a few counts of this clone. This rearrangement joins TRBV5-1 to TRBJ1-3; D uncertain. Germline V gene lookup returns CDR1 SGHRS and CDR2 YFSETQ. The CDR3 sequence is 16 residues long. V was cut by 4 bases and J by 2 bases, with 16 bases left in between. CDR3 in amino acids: CASSQDLSSTGNTIYF. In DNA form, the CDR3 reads TGCGCCAGCAGCCAAGACCTTAGCAGTACTGGAAACACCATATATTTT.

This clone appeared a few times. CDR3 residues: CASTPTGGASKYGYTF. CDR3 bases: TGTGCCAGTACCCCAACGGGGGGGGCTTCGAAGTATGGCTACACCTTC. The chain recombines TRBV19 with TRBJ1-2, with D tentatively TRBD1 (6 bases). Trimming cost V 7 bases and J 5 bases, with 23 bases left between them. This CDR3 is built from 16 residues. Germline-derived CDR1 and CDR2 are LNHDA and SQIVND (reference sequence).

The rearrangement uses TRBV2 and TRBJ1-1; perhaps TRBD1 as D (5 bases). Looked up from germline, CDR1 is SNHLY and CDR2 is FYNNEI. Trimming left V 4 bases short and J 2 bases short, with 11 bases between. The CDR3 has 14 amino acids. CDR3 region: CASSAQTANTEAFF. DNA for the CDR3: TGTGCCAGCAGTGCCCAGACAGCCAACACTGAAGCTTTCTTT.

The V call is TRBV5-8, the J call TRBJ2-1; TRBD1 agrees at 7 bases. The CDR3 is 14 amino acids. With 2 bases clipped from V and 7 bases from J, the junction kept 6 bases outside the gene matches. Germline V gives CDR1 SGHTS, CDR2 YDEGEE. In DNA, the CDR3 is TGTGCCAGCAGCTTACAGGGGCAAGGGAATGAGCAGTTCTTC. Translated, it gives CASSLQGQGNEQFF.

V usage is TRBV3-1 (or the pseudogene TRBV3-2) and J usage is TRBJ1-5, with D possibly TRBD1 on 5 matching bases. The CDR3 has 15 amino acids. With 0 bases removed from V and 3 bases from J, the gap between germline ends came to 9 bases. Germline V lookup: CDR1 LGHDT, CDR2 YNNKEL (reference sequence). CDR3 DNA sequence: TGTGCCAGCAGCCAAGATCTACAGGTCAATCAGCCCCAGCATTTT. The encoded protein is CASSQDLQVNQPQHF.